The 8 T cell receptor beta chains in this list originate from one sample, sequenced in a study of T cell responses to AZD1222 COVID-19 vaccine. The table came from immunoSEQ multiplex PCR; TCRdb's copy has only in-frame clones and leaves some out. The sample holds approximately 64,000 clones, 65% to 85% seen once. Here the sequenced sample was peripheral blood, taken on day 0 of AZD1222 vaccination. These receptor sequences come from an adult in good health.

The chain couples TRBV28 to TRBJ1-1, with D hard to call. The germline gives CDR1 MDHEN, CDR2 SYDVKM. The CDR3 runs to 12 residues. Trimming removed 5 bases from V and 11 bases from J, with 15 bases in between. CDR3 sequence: CASSTLDKGAFF. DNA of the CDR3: TGTGCCAGCAGTACCCTCGACAAAGGGGCTTTCTTT.

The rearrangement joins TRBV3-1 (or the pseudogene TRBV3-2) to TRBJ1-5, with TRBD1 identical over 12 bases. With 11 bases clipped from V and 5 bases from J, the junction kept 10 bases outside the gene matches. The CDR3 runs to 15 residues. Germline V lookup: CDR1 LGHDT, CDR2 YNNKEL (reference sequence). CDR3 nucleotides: TGTGCCGGCGCCTCGGGACAGGGGGCGGATCAGCCCCAGCATTTT. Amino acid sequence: CAGASGQGADQPQHF.

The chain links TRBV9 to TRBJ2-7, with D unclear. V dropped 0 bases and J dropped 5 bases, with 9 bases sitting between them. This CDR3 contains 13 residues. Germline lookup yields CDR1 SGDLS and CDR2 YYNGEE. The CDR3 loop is CASSVVGSNEQYF. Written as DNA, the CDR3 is TGTGCCAGCAGCGTAGTTGGAAGCAACGAGCAGTACTTC.

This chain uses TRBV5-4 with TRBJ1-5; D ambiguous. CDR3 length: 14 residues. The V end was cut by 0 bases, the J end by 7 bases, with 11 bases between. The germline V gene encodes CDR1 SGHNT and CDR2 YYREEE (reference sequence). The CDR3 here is CASSLGGVGQPQHF. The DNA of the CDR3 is TGTGCCAGCAGCTTGGGCGGGGTAGGGCAGCCCCAGCATTTT.

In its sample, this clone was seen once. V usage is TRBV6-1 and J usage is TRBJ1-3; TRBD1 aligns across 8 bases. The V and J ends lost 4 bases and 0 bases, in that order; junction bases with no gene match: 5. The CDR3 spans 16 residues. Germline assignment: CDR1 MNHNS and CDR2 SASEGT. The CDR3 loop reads CASSVDRASSGNTIYF. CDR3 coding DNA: TGTGCCAGCAGTGTGGACAGGGCGAGCTCTGGAAACACCATATATTTT.

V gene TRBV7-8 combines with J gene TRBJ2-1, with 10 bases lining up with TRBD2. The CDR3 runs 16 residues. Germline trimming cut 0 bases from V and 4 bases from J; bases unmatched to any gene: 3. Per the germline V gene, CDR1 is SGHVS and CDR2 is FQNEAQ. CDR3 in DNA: TGTGCCAGCAGCTTAGCCTATAGCGGGGGGTACAATGAGCAGTTCTTC. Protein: CASSLAYSGGYNEQFF.

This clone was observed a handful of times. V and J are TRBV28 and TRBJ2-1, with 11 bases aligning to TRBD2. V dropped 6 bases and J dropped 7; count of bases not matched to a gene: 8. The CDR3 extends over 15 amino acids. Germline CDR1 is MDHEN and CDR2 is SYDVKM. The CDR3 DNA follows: TGTGCCAGCAGCCTTAGCGGGGGGGCACGGAATGAGCAGTTCTTC. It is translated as CASSLSGGARNEQFF.

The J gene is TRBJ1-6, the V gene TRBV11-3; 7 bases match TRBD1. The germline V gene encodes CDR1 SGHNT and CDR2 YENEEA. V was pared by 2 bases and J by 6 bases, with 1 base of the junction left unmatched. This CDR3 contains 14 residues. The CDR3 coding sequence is TGTGCCAGCAGCTTATCAGGGGGTAATTCACCCCTCCACTTT. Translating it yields CASSLSGGNSPLHF.